The 4 T cell receptor beta chains below were found in one sample sequenced in a study of blood T cell repertoires in COVID-19 (TCRdb year 2020). The protocol used for the library was the immunoSEQ multiplex PCR assay. This immuneACCESS table, as held by TCRdb, lists in-frame sequences with V and J called but not all clones. Of the missing ones, under half trace to an unresolved V gene in checked studies; the others have no known cause. This sample comprises 150,000 or so clones, more than 65% of them detected only once. The ten largest clones add up to 9.5% to 11% of the sample. The sequencing sample was made of PBMCs or T cells enriched from blood (not recorded which). Source of these receptors: a man aged 45-65 years who had recovered from COVID-19.

The chain is built from TRBV28 and TRBJ1-1, with 8 positions matching TRBD1. Looked up from germline, CDR1 is MDHEN and CDR2 is SYDVKM. The CDR3 loop spans 13 amino acids. J was trimmed by 3 bases and V by 6 bases; bases with no gene match: 3. In DNA form, the CDR3 reads TGTGCCAGCAGACTACAGGGGGACACTGAAGCTTTCTTT. Its protein product is CASRLQGDTEAFF.

The chain carries TRBV4-1 and TRBJ1-6; no reliable D call. Germline V gene sequence: CDR1 MGHRA, CDR2 YSYEKL. This CDR3 is built from 15 residues. V lost 3 bases to trimming and J lost 3 bases, with 9 bases between them. CDR3 nucleotide sequence: TGCGCCAGCAGCCAGGACGGGAGCTATAATTCACCCCTCCACTTT. Translating it yields CASSQDGSYNSPLHF.

A few counts support this clone. This sequence joins TRBV3-1 (or the pseudogene TRBV3-2) and TRBJ1-1; possible D gene TRBD1, 6 bases. CDR3 length: 15 amino acids. V lost 0 bases to trimming and J lost 1 base, with 9 bases between them. Per germline, CDR1 LGHDT and CDR2 YNNKEL (reference sequence). As DNA, the CDR3 is TGTGCCAGCAGCCAAGATCGGACAGCGAACACTGAAGCTTTCTTT. Protein sequence: CASSQDRTANTEAFF.

CDR3 DNA sequence: TGTGCCAGCAGGGAAACATGGGAGGAGCAGTACTTC. This translates into CASRETWEEQYF. The chain combines TRBV28 with TRBJ2-7; a possible D gene is TRBD2 (5 bases). CDR1 and CDR2 from the germline V gene are MDHEN and SYDVKM. The length of the CDR3 is 12 residues. With 6 bases removed from V and 7 bases from J, the gap between germline ends came to 13 bases.